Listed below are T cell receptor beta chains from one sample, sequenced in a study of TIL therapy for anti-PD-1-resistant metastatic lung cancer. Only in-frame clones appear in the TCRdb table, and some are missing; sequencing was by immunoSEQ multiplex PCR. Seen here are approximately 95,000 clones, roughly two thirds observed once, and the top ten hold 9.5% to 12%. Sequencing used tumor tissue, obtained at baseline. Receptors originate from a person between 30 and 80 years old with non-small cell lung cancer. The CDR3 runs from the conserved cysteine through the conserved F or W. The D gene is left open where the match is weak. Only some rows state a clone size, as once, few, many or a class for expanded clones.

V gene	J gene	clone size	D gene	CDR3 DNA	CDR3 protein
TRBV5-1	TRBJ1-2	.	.	TGCGCCAGCAGCTTGAGATCCCGACAGCTAGGAGGTAATGGCTACACCTTC	CASSLRSRQLGGNGYTF
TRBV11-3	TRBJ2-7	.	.	TGTGCCAGCAGCTTAGCGGGCGACGAGCAGTACTTC	CASSLAGDEQYF
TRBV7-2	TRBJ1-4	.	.	TGTGCCAGTGCTTGGGGGGGACTGGCAACTAATGAAAAACTGTTTTTT	CASAWGGLATNEKLFF
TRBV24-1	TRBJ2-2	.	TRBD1	TGTGCCACCAGCGGGACAGGGATTGGAGGCGGGGAGCTGTTTTTT	CATSGTGIGGGELFF
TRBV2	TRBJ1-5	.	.	TGTGCCAGCAGTGAAGAAGTGGGGGCTCAGCCCCAGCATTTT	CASSEEVGAQPQHF
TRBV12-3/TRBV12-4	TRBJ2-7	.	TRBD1	TGTGCCAGCAGTCATGACAGGGGTGACGAGCAGTACTTC	CASSHDRGDEQYF
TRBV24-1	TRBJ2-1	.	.	TGTGCCACCAATGGGAACAACTACAATGAGCAGTTCTTC	CATNGNNYNEQFF
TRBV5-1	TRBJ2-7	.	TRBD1	TGCGCCAGCAGCACCCCCCGGGACAGGGGTAACTACGAGCAGTACTTC	CASSTPRDRGNYEQYF
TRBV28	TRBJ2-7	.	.	TGTGCCAGCAGTTTAGGCAGCTACGAGCAGTACTTC	CASSLGSYEQYF
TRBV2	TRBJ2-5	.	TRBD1	TGTGCCAGCAGCGGTACTAGGGGGACAGGGGTCCAAGAGACCCAGTACTTC	CASSGTRGTGVQETQYF
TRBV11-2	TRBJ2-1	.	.	TGTGCCAGCAGCTTCGTTGAGGGTGAGCAGTTCTTC	CASSFVEGEQFF
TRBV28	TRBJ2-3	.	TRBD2	TGTGCCAGCAGTTTTGTAGCGGGGGGCCAGTACACAGATACGCAGTATTTT	CASSFVAGGQYTDTQYF
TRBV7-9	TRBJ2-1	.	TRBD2	TGTGCCAGCAGCCGGACTAGCGGGAGTTACAATGAGCAGTTCTTC	CASSRTSGSYNEQFF
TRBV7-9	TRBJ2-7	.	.	TGTGCCAGCACCAAGGCTACAGGGCCCTACGAGCAGTACTTC	CASTKATGPYEQYF
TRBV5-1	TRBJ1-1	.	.	TGCGCCAGCAGCTTGGAGCCGGGGCTCACTGAAGCTTTCTTT	CASSLEPGLTEAFF
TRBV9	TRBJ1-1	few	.	TGTGCCAGCAGCGCATCTTATCCCGGAGTTTCCACTGAAGCTTTCTTT	CASSASYPGVSTEAFF
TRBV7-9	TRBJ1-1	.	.	TGTGCCAGCAGCTATAAAGGACAGACTAACACTGAAGCTTTCTTT	CASSYKGQTNTEAFF
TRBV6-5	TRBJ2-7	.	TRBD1	TGTGCCAGCAGCCCCGGGGGACAGGGGGGAGAGCAGTACTTC	CASSPGGQGGEQYF
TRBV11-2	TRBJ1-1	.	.	TGTGCCAGCAGCTTGTTCGGGAACACTGAAGCTTTCTTT	CASSLFGNTEAFF
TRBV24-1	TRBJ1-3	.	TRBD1	TGTGCCACCAGTGACCCTGCGACAGGGATGAACACCATATATTTT	CATSDPATGMNTIYF
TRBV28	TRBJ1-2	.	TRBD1	TGTGCCAGCCGTACCCCCGGGACAGCCTATGGCTACACCTTC	CASRTPGTAYGYTF
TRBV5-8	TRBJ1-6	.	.	TGTGCCAGCAGACCTACGGCGGGACTGATCTATAATTCACCCCTCCACTTT	CASRPTAGLIYNSPLHF
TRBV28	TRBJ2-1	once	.	TGTGCCAGCAGTGGGCGCTCCTACAATGAGCAGTTCTTC	CASSGRSYNEQFF
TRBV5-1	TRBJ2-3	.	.	TGCGCCAGCAGCAGGACAGATACGCAGTATTTT	CASSRTDTQYF
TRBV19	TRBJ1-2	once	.	TGTGCCAGTAGGGTAGCGGGATCGGACTATGGCTACACCTTC	CASRVAGSDYGYTF
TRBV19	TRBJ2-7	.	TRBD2	TGTGCCAGTACCGCCGGAGGACTAGCGGGAGACCCCTACGAGCAGTACTTC	CASTAGGLAGDPYEQYF
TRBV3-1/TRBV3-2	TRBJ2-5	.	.	TGTGCCAGCAGCCAAGGATGGGCGGGCCGGCTAGAGACCCAGTACTTC	CASSQGWAGRLETQYF
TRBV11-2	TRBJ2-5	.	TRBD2	TGTGCCAGCAGCTTAACTAGCGGGGGGACGGAGACCCAGTACTTC	CASSLTSGGTETQYF
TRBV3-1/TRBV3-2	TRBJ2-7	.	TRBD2	TGTGCCAGCACCACGGGGGGAACTTACGAGCAGTACTTC	CASTTGGTYEQYF
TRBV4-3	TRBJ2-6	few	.	TGCGCCAGCAGCCAAGGAACGGGAACTGGGGCCAACGTCCTGACTTTC	CASSQGTGTGANVLTF
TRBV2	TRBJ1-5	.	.	TGTGCCAGCAGTGGAAGAGTTCTGGGCGGCAATCAGCCCCAGCATTTT	CASSGRVLGGNQPQHF
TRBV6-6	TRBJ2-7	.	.	TGTGCCAGCAGTTACCTCCGGGATTTGATTGCCTACGAGCAGTACTTC	CASSYLRDLIAYEQYF
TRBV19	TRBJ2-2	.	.	TGTGCCAGTAGTAGGGCAACAGGGTTGGGCGGGGAGCTGTTTTTT	CASSRATGLGGELFF